This entry is about one T cell receptor (beta chain). This sample is part of a study of shared clonotypes between healthy human individuals. The wider study: Per donor, three plates held CD4 naive cells, three held CD4 memory, two held CD8 naive and one held CD8 memory.

TCRdb's table, derived via immunoSEQ multiplex PCR, lists solely in-frame clones and lacks some. The sample has 2 million to 2.5 million clones, approximately 94% seen once. This CDR3 contains 10 residues. V lost 4 bases and J lost 7, with 8 bases in between. Germline V gene data show CDR1 as SQVTM and CDR2 as ANQGSEA. The receptor's source is a man younger than 30 in good health. Sequences were obtained from naive CD4+ T cells sorted from blood. As to subset: CD45RA+ positively selected. This rearrangement joins TRBV29-1 to TRBJ2-7; D is undetermined. The CDR3 sequence is CSVGSGEQYF. The CDR3 region has the DNA TGCAGCGTTGGGTCTGGGGAGCAGTACTTC.